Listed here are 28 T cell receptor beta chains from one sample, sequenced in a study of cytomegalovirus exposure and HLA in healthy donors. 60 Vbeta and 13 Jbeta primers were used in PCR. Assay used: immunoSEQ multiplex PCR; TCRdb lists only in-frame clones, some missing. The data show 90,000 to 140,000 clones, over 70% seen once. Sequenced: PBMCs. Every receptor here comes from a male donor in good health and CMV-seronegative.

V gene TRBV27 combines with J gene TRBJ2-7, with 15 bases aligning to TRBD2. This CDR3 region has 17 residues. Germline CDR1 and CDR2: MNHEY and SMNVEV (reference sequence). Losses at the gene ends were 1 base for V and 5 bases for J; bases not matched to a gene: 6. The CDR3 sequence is CASSLLRTSGRADEQYF. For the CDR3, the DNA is TGTGCCAGCAGTTTATTACGGACTAGCGGGAGGGCCGACGAGCAGTACTTC.

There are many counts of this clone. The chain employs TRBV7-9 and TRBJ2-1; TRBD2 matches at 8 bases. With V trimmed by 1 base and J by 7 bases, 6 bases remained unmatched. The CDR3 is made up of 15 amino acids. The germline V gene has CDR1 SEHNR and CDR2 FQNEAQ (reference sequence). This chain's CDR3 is CASSLEVAGRNEQFF. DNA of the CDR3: TGTGCCAGCAGCTTAGAGGTAGCGGGACGGAATGAGCAGTTCTTC.

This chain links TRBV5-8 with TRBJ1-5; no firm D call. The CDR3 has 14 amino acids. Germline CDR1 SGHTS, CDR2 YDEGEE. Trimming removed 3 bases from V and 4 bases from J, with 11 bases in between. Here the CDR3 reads CASSSSGFNQPQHF. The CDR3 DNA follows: TGTGCCAGCAGCTCATCGGGGTTTAATCAGCCCCAGCATTTT.

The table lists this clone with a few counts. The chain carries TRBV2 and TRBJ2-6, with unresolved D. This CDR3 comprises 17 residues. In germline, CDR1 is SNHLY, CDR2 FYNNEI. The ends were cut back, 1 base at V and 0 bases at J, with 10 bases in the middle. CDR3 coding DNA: TGTGCCAGCAGTGAAGGGCCAGGAAGCTCTGGGGCCAACGTCCTGACTTTC. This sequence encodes CASSEGPGSSGANVLTF. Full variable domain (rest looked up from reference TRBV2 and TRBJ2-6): EPEVTQTPSHQVTQMGQEVILRCVPISNHLYFYWYRQILGQKVEFLVSFYNNEISEKSEIFDDQFSVERPDGSNFTLKIRSTKLEDSAMYFCASSEGPGSSGANVLTFGAGSRLTVL.

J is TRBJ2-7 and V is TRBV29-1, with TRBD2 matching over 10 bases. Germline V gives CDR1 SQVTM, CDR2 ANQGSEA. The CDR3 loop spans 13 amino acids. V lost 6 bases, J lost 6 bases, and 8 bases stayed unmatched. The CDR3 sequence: CSVLITSGTEQYF. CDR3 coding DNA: TGCAGCGTACTTATAACTAGCGGGACCGAGCAGTACTTC.

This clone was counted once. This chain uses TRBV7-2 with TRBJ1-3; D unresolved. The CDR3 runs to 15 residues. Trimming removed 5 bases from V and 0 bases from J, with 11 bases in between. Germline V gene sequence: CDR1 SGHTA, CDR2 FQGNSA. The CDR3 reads CASSPTGDSGNTIYF. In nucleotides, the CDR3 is TGTGCCAGCAGCCCTACGGGAGACTCTGGAAACACCATATATTTT.

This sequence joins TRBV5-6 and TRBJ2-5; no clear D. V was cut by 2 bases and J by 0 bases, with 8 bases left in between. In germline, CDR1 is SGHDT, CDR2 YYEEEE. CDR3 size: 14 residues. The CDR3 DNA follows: TGTGCCAGCAGCTTAGGAACAGACCAAGAGACCCAGTACTTC. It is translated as CASSLGTDQETQYF.

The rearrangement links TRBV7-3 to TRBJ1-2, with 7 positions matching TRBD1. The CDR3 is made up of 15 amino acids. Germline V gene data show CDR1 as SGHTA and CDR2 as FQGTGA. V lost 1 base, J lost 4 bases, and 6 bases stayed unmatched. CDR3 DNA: TGTGCCAGCAGCTTAAGTGTTGGGACAGCCTATGGCTACACCTTC. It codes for CASSLSVGTAYGYTF.

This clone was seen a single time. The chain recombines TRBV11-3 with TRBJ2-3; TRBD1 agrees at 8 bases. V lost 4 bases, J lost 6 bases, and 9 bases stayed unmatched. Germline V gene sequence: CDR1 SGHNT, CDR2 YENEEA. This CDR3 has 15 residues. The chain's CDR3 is CASSSRPTGDDTQYF. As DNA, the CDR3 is TGTGCCAGCAGCTCGAGGCCGACAGGGGACGATACGCAGTATTTT. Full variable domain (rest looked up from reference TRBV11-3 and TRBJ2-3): EAGVVQSPRYKIIEKKQPVAFWCNPISGHNTLYWYLQNLGQGPELLIRYENEEAVDDSQLPKDRFSAERLKGVDSTLKIQPAELGDSAVYLCASSSRPTGDDTQYFGPGTRLTVL.

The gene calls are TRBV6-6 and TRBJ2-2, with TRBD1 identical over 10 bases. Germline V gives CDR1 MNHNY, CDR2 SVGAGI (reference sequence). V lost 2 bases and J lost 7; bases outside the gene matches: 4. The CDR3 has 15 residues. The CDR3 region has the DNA TGTGCCAGCAGTTACAGGGACAGGGGTATCGGGGAGCTGTTTTTT. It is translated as CASSYRDRGIGELFF.

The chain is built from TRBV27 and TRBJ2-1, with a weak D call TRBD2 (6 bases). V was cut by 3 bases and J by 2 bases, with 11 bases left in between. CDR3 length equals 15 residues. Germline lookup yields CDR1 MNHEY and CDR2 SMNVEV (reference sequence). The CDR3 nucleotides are TGTGCCAGCAGTTTTGCGGCTAGCGCCTACAATGAGCAGTTCTTC. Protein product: CASSFAASAYNEQFF.

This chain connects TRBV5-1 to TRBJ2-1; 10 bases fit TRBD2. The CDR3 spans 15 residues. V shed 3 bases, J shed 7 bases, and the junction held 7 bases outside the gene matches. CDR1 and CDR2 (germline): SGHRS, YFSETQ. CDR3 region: CASSSSGSLANEQFF. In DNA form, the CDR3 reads TGCGCCAGCAGCTCTAGCGGGAGCCTAGCAAATGAGCAGTTCTTC.

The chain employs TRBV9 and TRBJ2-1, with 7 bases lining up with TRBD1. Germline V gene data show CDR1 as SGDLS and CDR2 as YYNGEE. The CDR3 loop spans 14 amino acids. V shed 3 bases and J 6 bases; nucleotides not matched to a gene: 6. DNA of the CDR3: TGTGCCAGCAGCGCCCTAACAGGGGTCAATGAGCAGTTCTTC. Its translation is CASSALTGVNEQFF.

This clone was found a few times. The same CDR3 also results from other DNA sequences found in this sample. CDR3 sequence reads: CASSALAGAGNEQFF. The CDR3 DNA reads TGCGCCAGCAGCGCATTAGCGGGAGCTGGGAATGAGCAGTTCTTC. The chain uses TRBV5-1 and TRBJ2-1; 9 positions agree with TRBD2. Germline CDR1 SGHRS, CDR2 YFSETQ. V dropped 4 bases and J dropped 7; count of bases not matched to a gene: 9. This CDR3 has 15 residues.

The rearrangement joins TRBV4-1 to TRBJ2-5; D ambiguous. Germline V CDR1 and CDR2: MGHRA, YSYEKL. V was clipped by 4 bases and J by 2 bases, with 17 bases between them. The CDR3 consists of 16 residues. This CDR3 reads CASSRRGVRVQETQYF. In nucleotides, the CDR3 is TGCGCCAGCAGCCGAAGAGGAGTCAGAGTACAAGAGACCCAGTACTTC.

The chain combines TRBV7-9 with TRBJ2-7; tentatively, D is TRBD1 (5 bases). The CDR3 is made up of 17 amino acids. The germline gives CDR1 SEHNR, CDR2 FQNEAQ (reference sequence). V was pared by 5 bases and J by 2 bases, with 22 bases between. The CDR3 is CASSPHWTGDSTYEQYF. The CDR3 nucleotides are TGTGCCAGCAGCCCCCACTGGACGGGCGACAGTACCTACGAGCAGTACTTC. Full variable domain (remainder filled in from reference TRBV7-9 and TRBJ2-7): DTGVSQNPRHKITKRGQNVTFRCDPISEHNRLYWYRQTLGQGPEFLTYFQNEAQLEKSRLLSDRFSAERPKGSFSTLEIQRTEQGDSAMYLCASSPHWTGDSTYEQYFGPGTRLTVT.

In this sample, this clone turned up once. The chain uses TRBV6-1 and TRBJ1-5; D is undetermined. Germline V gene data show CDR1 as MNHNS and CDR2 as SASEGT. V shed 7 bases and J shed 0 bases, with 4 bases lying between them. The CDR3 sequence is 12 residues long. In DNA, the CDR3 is TGTGCCAGCAAGCTTAGCAATCAGCCCCAGCATTTT. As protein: CASKLSNQPQHF.

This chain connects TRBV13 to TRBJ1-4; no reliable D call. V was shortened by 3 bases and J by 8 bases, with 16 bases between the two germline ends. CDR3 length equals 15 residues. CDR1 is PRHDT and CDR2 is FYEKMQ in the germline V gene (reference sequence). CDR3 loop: CASSFYRGREEKLFF. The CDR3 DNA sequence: TGTGCCAGCAGCTTCTACAGAGGGCGGGAGGAAAAACTGTTTTTT.

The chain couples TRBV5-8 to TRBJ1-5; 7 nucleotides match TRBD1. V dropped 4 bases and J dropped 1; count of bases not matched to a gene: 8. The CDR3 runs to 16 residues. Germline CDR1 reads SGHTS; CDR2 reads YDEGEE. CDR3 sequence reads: CASSPFSGGSNQPQHF. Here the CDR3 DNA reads TGTGCCAGCAGCCCGTTTTCAGGGGGGAGCAATCAGCCCCAGCATTTT. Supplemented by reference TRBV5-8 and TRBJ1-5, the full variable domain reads EAGVTQSPTHLIKTRGQQATLRCSPISGHTSVYWYQQALGLGLQFLLWYDEGEERNRGNFPPRFSGRQFPNYSSELNVNALELEDSALYLCASSPFSGGSNQPQHFGDGTRLSIL.

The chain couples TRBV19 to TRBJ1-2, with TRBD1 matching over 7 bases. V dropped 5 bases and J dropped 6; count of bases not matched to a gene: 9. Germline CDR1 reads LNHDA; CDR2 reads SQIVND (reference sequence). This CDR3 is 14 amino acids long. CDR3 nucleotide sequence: TGTGCCAGTAGTCCCGGGACAGCCTCTCATGGCTACACCTTC. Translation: CASSPGTASHGYTF.

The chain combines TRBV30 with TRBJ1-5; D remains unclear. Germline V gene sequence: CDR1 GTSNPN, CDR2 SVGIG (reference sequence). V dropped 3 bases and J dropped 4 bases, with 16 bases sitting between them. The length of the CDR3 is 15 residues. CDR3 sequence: CAWSDLQAANQPQHF. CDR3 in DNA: TGTGCCTGGAGCGACCTTCAGGCAGCAAATCAGCCCCAGCATTTT.

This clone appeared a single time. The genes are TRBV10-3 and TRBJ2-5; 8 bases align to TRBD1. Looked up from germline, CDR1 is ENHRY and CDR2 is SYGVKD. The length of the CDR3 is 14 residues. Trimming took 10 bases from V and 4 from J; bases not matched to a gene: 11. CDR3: CATARQGRRETQYF. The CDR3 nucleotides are TGTGCCACCGCTAGACAGGGGCGACGAGAGACCCAGTACTTC.

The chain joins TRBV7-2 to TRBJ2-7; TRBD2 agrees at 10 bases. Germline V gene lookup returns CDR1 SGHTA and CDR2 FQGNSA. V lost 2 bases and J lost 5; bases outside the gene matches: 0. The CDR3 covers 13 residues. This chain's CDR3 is CASSLLAGDEQYF. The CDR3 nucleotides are TGTGCCAGCAGCTTACTAGCGGGAGACGAGCAGTACTTC. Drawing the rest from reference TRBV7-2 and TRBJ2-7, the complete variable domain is GAGVSQSPSNKVTEKGKDVELRCDPISGHTALYWYRQSLGQGLEFLIYFQGNSAPDKSGLPSDRFSAERTGGSVSTLTIQRTQQEDSAVYLCASSLLAGDEQYFGPGTRLTVT.

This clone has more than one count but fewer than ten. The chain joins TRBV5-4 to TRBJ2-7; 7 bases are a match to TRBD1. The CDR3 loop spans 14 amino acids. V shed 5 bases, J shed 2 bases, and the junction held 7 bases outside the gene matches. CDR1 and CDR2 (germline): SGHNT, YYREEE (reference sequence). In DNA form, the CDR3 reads TGTGCCAGCAGTCATGACAGGGATACCTACGAGCAGTACTTC. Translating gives CASSHDRDTYEQYF.

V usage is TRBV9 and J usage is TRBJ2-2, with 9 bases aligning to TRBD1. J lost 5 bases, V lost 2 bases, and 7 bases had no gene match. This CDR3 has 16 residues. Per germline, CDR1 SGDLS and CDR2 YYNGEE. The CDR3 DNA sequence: TGTGCCAGCAGCGTCGCGGGACAGGGCATTACCGGGGAGCTGTTTTTT. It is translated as CASSVAGQGITGELFF.

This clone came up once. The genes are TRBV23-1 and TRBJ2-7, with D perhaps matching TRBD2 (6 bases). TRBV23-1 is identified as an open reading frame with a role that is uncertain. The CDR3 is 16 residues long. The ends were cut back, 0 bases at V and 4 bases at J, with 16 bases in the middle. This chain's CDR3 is CASSQSFAGPPYEQYF. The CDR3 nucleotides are TGCGCCAGCAGTCAATCGTTCGCGGGACCCCCATACGAGCAGTACTTC.

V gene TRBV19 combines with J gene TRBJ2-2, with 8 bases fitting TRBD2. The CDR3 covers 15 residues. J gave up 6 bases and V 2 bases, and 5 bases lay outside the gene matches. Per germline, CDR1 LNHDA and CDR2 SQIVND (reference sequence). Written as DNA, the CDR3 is TGTGCCAGTAGTATAAAGCGGGAGTGGTCCGGGGAGCTGTTTTTT. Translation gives CASSIKREWSGELFF. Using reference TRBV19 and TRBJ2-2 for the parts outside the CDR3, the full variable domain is DGGITQSPKYLFRKEGQNVTLSCEQNLNHDAMYWYRQDPGQGLRLIYYSQIVNDFQKGDIAEGYSVSREKKESFPLTVTSAQKNPTAFYLCASSIKREWSGELFFGEGSRLTVL.

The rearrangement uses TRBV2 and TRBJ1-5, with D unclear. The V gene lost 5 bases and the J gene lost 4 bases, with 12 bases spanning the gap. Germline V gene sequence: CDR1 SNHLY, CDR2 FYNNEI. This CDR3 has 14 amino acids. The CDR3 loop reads CASSLRERNQPQHF. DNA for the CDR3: TGTGCCAGCAGTTTGAGGGAAAGGAATCAGCCCCAGCATTTT. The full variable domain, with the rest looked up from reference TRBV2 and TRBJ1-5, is EPEVTQTPSHQVTQMGQEVILRCVPISNHLYFYWYRQILGQKVEFLVSFYNNEISEKSEIFDDQFSVERPDGSNFTLKIRSTKLEDSAMYFCASSLRERNQPQHFGDGTRLSIL.